These 31 T cell receptor beta chains originate from one sample sequenced in a study of T cell responses to AZD1222 COVID-19 vaccine. Clones were read by immunoSEQ multiplex PCR, and TCRdb kept only the in-frame ones, dropping some. The data show some 150,000 clones, about 88% seen once. Source: peripheral blood, taken on day 0 of AZD1222 vaccination. The receptor set was obtained from an adult in good health.

This rearrangement joins TRBV9 to TRBJ2-2, with TRBD2 matching 11 bases. The germline V gene encodes CDR1 SGDLS and CDR2 YYNGEE. The CDR3 is 17 amino acids. V gave up 5 bases and J gave up 2 bases; unmatched junction bases: 8. Written as DNA, the CDR3 is TGTGCCAGCAGTCCTAGCGGGGGGTCCCTCAACACCGGGGAGCTGTTTTTT. Its translation: CASSPSGGSLNTGELFF.

The chain couples TRBV19 to TRBJ2-1; D call uncertain. Trimming pared 3 bases from V and 3 bases from J, leaving 12 bases between. The CDR3 consists of 15 residues. Looked up from germline, CDR1 is LNHDA and CDR2 is SQIVND (reference sequence). The CDR3 region has the DNA TGTGCCAGTAGTATGGGCCTCACCCACTACAATGAGCAGTTCTTC. Translating it yields CASSMGLTHYNEQFF. Supplemented by reference TRBV19 and TRBJ2-1, the full variable domain reads DGGITQSPKYLFRKEGQNVTLSCEQNLNHDAMYWYRQDPGQGLRLIYYSQIVNDFQKGDIAEGYSVSREKKESFPLTVTSAQKNPTAFYLCASSMGLTHYNEQFFGPGTRLTVL.

V gene TRBV28 combines with J gene TRBJ2-1, with 8 nucleotides matching TRBD2. CDR3 length: 16 residues. CDR1 and CDR2 from the germline V gene are MDHEN and SYDVKM. V dropped 5 bases and J dropped 5; count of bases not matched to a gene: 11. This chain's CDR3 is CASSLQGGGPDNEQFF. The CDR3 nucleotides read TGTGCCAGCAGTCTCCAGGGCGGGGGGCCCGACAATGAGCAGTTCTTC.

This chain joins TRBV29-1 and TRBJ2-3; 10 bases map to TRBD1. The CDR3 totals 13 residues. With V trimmed by 4 bases and J by 3 bases, 1 base remained unmatched. Germline-derived CDR1 and CDR2 are SQVTM and ANQGSEA. CDR3 DNA: TGCAGCGTTGGGGGACAGGGGACAGATACGCAGTATTTT. It encodes CSVGGQGTDTQYF.

V usage is TRBV7-2 and J usage is TRBJ1-3, with D possibly matching TRBD1 (5 bases). V lost 2 bases to trimming and J lost 0 bases, with 11 bases between them. This CDR3 contains 16 residues. Germline V gene lookup returns CDR1 SGHTA and CDR2 FQGNSA. Here the CDR3 reads CASSLIRGGSGNTIYF. DNA for the CDR3: TGTGCCAGCAGCTTAATTCGGGGGGGCTCTGGAAACACCATATATTTT.

J is TRBJ1-3 and V is TRBV12-3 or TRBV12-4, with 7 nucleotides matching TRBD1. CDR3 length equals 13 residues. With V trimmed by 5 bases and J by 3 bases, 1 base remained unmatched. This chain's CDR3 is CASSGTVGNTIYF. For the CDR3, the DNA is TGTGCCAGCAGTGGGACAGTTGGAAACACCATATATTTT.

This clone was seen only once. This chain uses TRBV5-4 with TRBJ2-1, with D tentatively TRBD2 (5 bases). The CDR3 has 13 residues. Trimming pared 4 bases from V and 8 bases from J, leaving 13 bases between. CDR1 is SGHNT, CDR2 YYREEE, per germline (reference sequence). This CDR3 reads CASSLGERYEQFF. CDR3 DNA: TGTGCCAGCAGCCTTGGGGAGCGGTATGAGCAGTTCTTC.

The V gene is TRBV7-9, the J gene TRBJ2-7; 7 bases map to TRBD1. Trimming at V came to 4 bases and at J to 1 base, leaving 4 bases not matched to a gene. Germline CDR1 reads SEHNR; CDR2 reads FQNEAQ (reference sequence). CDR3 length: 14 residues. The CDR3, as DNA: TGTGCCAGCAGCTCTAGGACAGGATCCTACGAGCAGTACTTC. This gives the protein CASSSRTGSYEQYF.

This clone has just one count. The rearrangement joins TRBV5-5 to TRBJ1-5; a weak D match, TRBD1 (6 bases). Germline loops: CDR1 SGHKS, CDR2 YYEKEE (reference sequence). This CDR3 has 15 residues. The V end lost 4 bases, the J end lost 4 bases, and 15 bases lay between the germline ends. CDR3 region: CASSPTGNDNQPQHF. The CDR3 DNA reads as TGTGCCAGCAGCCCAACAGGGAATGATAATCAGCCCCAGCATTTT. The full variable domain, completed using reference TRBV5-5 and TRBJ1-5, is DAGVTQSPTHLIKTRGQQVTLRCSPISGHKSVSWYQQVLGQGPQFIFQYYEKEERGRGNFPDRFSARQFPNYSSELNVNALLLGDSALYLCASSPTGNDNQPQHFGDGTRLSIL.

The J gene is TRBJ1-4, the V gene TRBV5-1, with 9 nucleotides matching TRBD1. V was clipped by 4 bases and J by 5 bases; unmatched bases: 3. Germline assignment: CDR1 SGHRS and CDR2 YFSETQ. The CDR3 sequence is 14 residues long. The CDR3 DNA follows: TGCGCCAGCAGCAGGACAGGGGACAATGAAAAACTGTTTTTT. This translates into CASSRTGDNEKLFF.

V usage is TRBV7-3 and J usage is TRBJ2-6; D gene ambiguous. The ends were cut back, 1 base at V and 7 bases at J, with 11 bases in the middle. Germline values: CDR1 SGHTA, CDR2 FQGTGA. This CDR3 has 15 amino acids. This chain's CDR3 is CASSLRPSPANVLTF. The CDR3 DNA reads TGTGCCAGCAGCTTAAGACCCTCACCCGCCAACGTCCTGACTTTC.

The chain links TRBV7-9 to TRBJ1-4, with 7 bases matching TRBD1. This CDR3 region has 15 residues. Trimming took 5 bases from V and 8 from J; bases not matched to a gene: 11. Germline values: CDR1 SEHNR, CDR2 FQNEAQ (reference sequence). The CDR3, as DNA: TGTGCCAGCAGCCCCTCCCGGGACAGCAAGGAAAAACTGTTTTTT. Amino acid sequence: CASSPSRDSKEKLFF.

The chain recombines TRBV19 with TRBJ1-5; D might be TRBD1 (6 bases). Germline V gives CDR1 LNHDA, CDR2 SQIVND (reference sequence). Trimming cost V 5 bases and J 5 bases, with 13 bases left between them. This CDR3 has 14 amino acids. This chain's CDR3 is CASSRPGGHQPQHF. As DNA, the CDR3 is TGTGCCAGTAGTCGCCCGGGGGGGCATCAGCCCCAGCATTTT.

The V gene is TRBV25-1, the J gene TRBJ1-5; the D gene is possibly TRBD1 (5 bases). This CDR3 spans 15 amino acids. Germline-derived CDR1 and CDR2 are MGHDK and SYGVNS. Trimming cost V 3 bases and J 1 base, with 10 bases left between them. The chain's CDR3 is CASSEFGHSNQPQHF. CDR3 nucleotide sequence: TGTGCCAGCAGTGAGTTCGGACACAGCAATCAGCCCCAGCATTTT.

The chain links TRBV9 to TRBJ2-1; unclear D gene. Trimming cost V 2 bases and J 2 bases, with 8 bases left between them. The CDR3 extends over 14 amino acids. Germline V gene lookup returns CDR1 SGDLS and CDR2 YYNGEE. CDR3 sequence reads: CASSVSRTYNEQFF. CDR3 DNA sequence: TGTGCCAGCAGCGTTAGCAGGACCTACAATGAGCAGTTCTTC.

The J gene is TRBJ2-1, the V gene TRBV7-3; the D gene is possibly TRBD1 (5 bases). V was clipped by 6 bases and J by 5 bases, with 11 bases between them. Looked up from germline, CDR1 is SGHTA and CDR2 is FQGTGA. The CDR3 consists of 13 residues. The CDR3 spells CASRPPTDNEQFF. In DNA, the CDR3 is TGTGCCAGCAGACCACCGACAGACAATGAGCAGTTCTTC.

The chain joins TRBV7-2 to TRBJ2-1; TRBD2 agrees at 10 bases. This CDR3 contains 15 residues. After removal of 0 bases from V and 4 bases from J, the junction contained 0 bases not matched to a gene. Germline CDR1 reads SGHTA; CDR2 reads FQGNSA. The CDR3 loop is CASSLATSGYNEQFF. The DNA for the CDR3 is TGTGCCAGCAGCTTAGCGACTAGCGGGTACAATGAGCAGTTCTTC.

CDR3 nucleotides: TGTGCCAGCAGTTACTTCTCCCCACTGACCAGCGGGGAGCTGTTTTTT. Its protein product is CASSYFSPLTSGELFF. The V gene is TRBV6-5, the J gene TRBJ2-2, with unresolved D. V lost 1 base, J lost 7 bases, and 16 bases lay in between. The length of the CDR3 is 16 residues. Germline CDR1 and CDR2: MNHEY and SVGAGI.

This clone appeared a single time. V is TRBV19 and J is TRBJ1-1, with 9 bases that match TRBD1. V was pared by 6 bases and J by 5 bases, with 10 bases of the junction left unmatched. The CDR3 totals 15 residues. The germline V gene encodes CDR1 LNHDA and CDR2 SQIVND (reference sequence). CDR3 protein: CASSHLTGGRTEAFF. The CDR3 coding sequence is TGTGCCAGTAGCCACTTGACAGGGGGTCGGACTGAAGCTTTCTTT.

This rearrangement joins TRBV19 to TRBJ2-1; 10 bases fit TRBD2. The germline gives CDR1 LNHDA, CDR2 SQIVND (reference sequence). This CDR3 has 15 residues. V shed 7 bases and J 8 bases; nucleotides not matched to a gene: 11. CDR3: CASTMGVAGGDEQFF. CDR3 in DNA: TGTGCCAGTACCATGGGGGTAGCGGGGGGTGATGAGCAGTTCTTC.

The chain recombines TRBV5-4 with TRBJ1-2, with D maybe TRBD1 (5 bases). V lost 4 bases and J lost 8, with 21 bases in between. The CDR3 totals 15 residues. Germline V gene lookup returns CDR1 SGHNT and CDR2 YYREEE (reference sequence). The DNA of the CDR3 is TGTGCCAGCAGCCCGGGGACTGCGGCCCTCTACGGCTACACCTTC. Its translation is CASSPGTAALYGYTF.

Here the CDR3 DNA reads TGCGCCAGCAGCCAGGCGGGACAGGGGAACACTGAAGCTTTCTTT. It encodes CASSQAGQGNTEAFF. The chain uses TRBV4-1 and TRBJ1-1, with 9 bases identical to TRBD1. CDR1 MGHRA and CDR2 YSYEKL come from the germline V gene. CDR3 size: 15 residues. Losses at the gene ends were 3 bases for V and 1 base for J; bases not matched to a gene: 3.

The chain has TRBV12-3 or TRBV12-4 and TRBJ2-7; unclear D gene. V was trimmed by 3 bases and J by 0 bases, leaving 6 bases between them. This CDR3 spans 13 amino acids. The CDR3 loop is CASSFGSSYEQYF. The CDR3 DNA is TGTGCCAGCAGTTTTGGTAGCTCCTACGAGCAGTACTTC.

The chain uses TRBV5-6 and TRBJ2-4; weak D call: TRBD2 (5 bases). Germline loops: CDR1 SGHDT, CDR2 YYEEEE. This CDR3 is 13 amino acids long. Trimming took off 1 base at V and 8 bases at J, with 10 bases between the two ends. The CDR3 here is CASSLRGSDIQYF. The CDR3 DNA is TGTGCCAGCAGCTTGAGAGGGAGCGACATTCAGTACTTC.

The chain couples TRBV5-1 to TRBJ1-5, with 8 bases that match TRBD1. This CDR3 has 15 amino acids. V dropped 4 bases and J dropped 3; count of bases not matched to a gene: 6. The germline V gene encodes CDR1 SGHRS and CDR2 YFSETQ. Here the CDR3 DNA reads TGCGCCAGCAGCCTACAGGGGGGGCTCAATCAGCCCCAGCATTTT. Protein: CASSLQGGLNQPQHF.

The V call is TRBV2, the J call TRBJ1-2; D ambiguous. The CDR3 loop spans 13 amino acids. Per the germline V gene, CDR1 is SNHLY and CDR2 is FYNNEI. Trimming stripped 3 bases from V and 8 bases from J, with 13 bases between. CDR3 nucleotide sequence: TGTGCCAGCAGTGATTCCCTCCTTGCGGGCTACACCTTC. Translated: CASSDSLLAGYTF.

A single count supports this clone. This chain joins TRBV19 and TRBJ2-1, with 12 bases lining up with TRBD2. Germline V lookup: CDR1 LNHDA, CDR2 SQIVND (reference sequence). This CDR3 contains 15 residues. V shed 6 bases, J shed 6 bases, and the junction held 6 bases outside the gene matches. The CDR3 sequence is CASSRLAGDGNEQFF. As DNA, the CDR3 is TGTGCCAGTAGCCGACTAGCGGGAGATGGCAATGAGCAGTTCTTC.

The chain is built from TRBV6-6 and TRBJ2-6; D remains ambiguous. Germline CDR1 is MNHNY and CDR2 is SVGAGI (reference sequence). Trimming removed 5 bases at V and 0 bases at J, with 14 bases between. CDR3 length equals 17 residues. CDR3 amino acids: CASSPSGTISGANVLTF. Written as DNA, the CDR3 is TGTGCCAGCAGTCCATCCGGAACGATCTCTGGGGCCAACGTCCTGACTTTC.

The chain is built from TRBV10-3 and TRBJ1-4; weak D call: TRBD1 (5 bases). Germline loops: CDR1 ENHRY, CDR2 SYGVKD. The CDR3 runs to 14 residues. V was shortened by 8 bases and J by 2 bases, with 12 bases between the two germline ends. CDR3 DNA sequence: TGTGCCATCGCAAGGGGAGGCACTAATGAAAAACTGTTTTTT. This encodes CAIARGGTNEKLFF.

The chain has TRBV6-5 and TRBJ1-4; 7 bases line up with TRBD1. The CDR3 runs 14 residues. CDR1 and CDR2 from the germline V gene are MNHEY and SVGAGI. Trimming removed 7 bases from V and 3 bases from J; junction bases left unmatched: 5. CDR3: CASTFQGANEKLFF. The CDR3 coding sequence is TGTGCCAGCACTTTCCAGGGGGCTAATGAAAAACTGTTTTTT.

The chain couples TRBV6-6 to TRBJ2-1, with a tentative D call TRBD2 (5 bases). The CDR3 extends over 13 amino acids. Per the germline V gene, CDR1 is MNHNY and CDR2 is SVGAGI (reference sequence). The V and J ends lost 10 bases and 3 bases respectively, with 13 bases between them. The DNA for the CDR3 is TGTGCCACCACCAGAGGGAGCTACAATGAGCAGTTCTTC. Its translation is CATTRGSYNEQFF.